This TCR beta chain was identified in a study of human T cells and chemical hapten exposure (dated by TCRdb to the early 2020s). Concerning the study at large: For sensitization, 2% DPC in acetone was applied to a 2 cm by 2 cm area of upper inner arm skin. Weekly therapeutic DPC doses were additionally applied to the scalp of patients throughout the roughly 25-week study period. Patch tests used Finn chambers with 0.01% DPC on the upper back, scored after 6 days by International Contact Dermatitis Research Group standards. Most of the patients in the cohort were female, and the cohort covered alopecia areata with under or over 50% scalp involvement, alopecia totalis and alopecia universalis. Libraries were combined into a pool for sequencing, and differences in TCR yield between samples came mainly from small differences in library volumes within the pool. In alopecia patients, the study followed how the peripheral blood TCR repertoire changed in vivo over primary and secondary sensitization to diphenylcyclopropenone (DPC), a hapten. Blood was sampled from patients pre-sensitization (week 0) and at 2, 6 and about 24 weeks after DPC sensitization. Under 30 alopecia patients gave blood for TCR sequencing at one to four time points (pre-sensitization, 2, 6 and 24 weeks). From each blood RNA sample, both TCR alpha and TCR beta chains were sequenced. Here is what the overall study found, with its caveats: Repeated subsampling changed both the strength of the expansion versus patch-test correlation and the threshold at which that correlation became significant. All patients had alopecia, a presumed autoimmune disease, so their immune response might differ from that of healthy individuals. Patch test score was positively correlated with the number of PT1 expanded TCRs, with significance at thresholds 8, 16 and 32 but not at 4. No change with DPC sensitization was found in the number of TCRs above 1 in 1000 frequency, and no evidence of global repertoire structure alterations was found. Expanded TCRs formed significantly more large CDR3 similarity clusters than pre-sensitization or healthy control sets, consistent with antigen-driven responses.

Turning to this clonotype: This clone's antigen is unknown. Base qualities were left out, and no much larger clone turns up one base away.

The time point label corresponds to: pre-sensitization, week 0. In light of the paper, this sample's treatment or condition label describes: therapeutic diphenylcyclopropenone sensitization with weekly scalp DPC. Total RNA was extracted from unfractionated whole blood collected in Tempus Blood RNA tubes. Blood at each patch-test visit was drawn before the patch test was applied. Eligible patients were aged 18 to 70, diagnosed with alopecia, deemed suitable for DPC therapy, and excluded if pregnant. Libraries were constructed by RACE. This sample was sequenced with a NextSeq 500. During library preparation, unique molecular identifiers were attached to individual cDNA molecules so that TCRs could be counted in a quantitative, reproducible way. Under the source paper's analysis protocol: Samples had a median of approximately 96,000 TCRs, with a range from about 23,224 to 750,000. The Decombinator software suite was used to annotate the V, J and CDR3 of the TCR reads. For PS versus PT1 abundance plots, all samples were subsampled to the same number of TCRs (28,000). Expanded TCRs were defined as absent before sensitization and observed at least eight times at the 2-week time point. TCRdb reanalyzed the raw reads on its own, using fastp at Q25 for trimming and MiXCR for clone calling, and kept in-frame beta chains. Every CDR3 protein is listed once, alongside the most common genes and DNA of its rows. The V and J calls reflect TCRdb's pipeline rather than the authors' work. The sample table lists about 55,000 distinct CDR3 sequences, approximately 9.5% of them with a count of one. In total, the top ten clones hold 8.5% to 10% of the sample.

The CDR3 holds 15 amino acids from the cysteine to the phenylalanine. The kept DNA is CDR3 alone, 45 bases in frame from the first base. Trimming takes 3 bases off V and 0 bases off J; junction bases not matched to a gene: 1. Taken from the germline V gene, the CDR1 and CDR2 loops are LGHNA and YSLEER. The sequence was collected from a woman aged 25-40 years with alopecia areata. Some clones in this sample may be carry-over from other donors' samples. Here the chain combines TRBV4-3 and TRBJ2-3; TRBD2 lines up with 9 middle nucleotides. This sample comprised whole blood, obtained in connection with sensitization to the hapten diphenylcyclopropenone (DPC). The DNA reads as follows: TGCGCCAGCAGCCACGGGACTAGCAGCACAGATACGCAGTATTTT. Its product reads: CASSHGTSSTDTQYF.